This T cell receptor beta chain was sequenced during a study of T cell repertoires in cytomegalovirus infection. Study as a whole: Both a matching HLA type and CMV infection were indicated by public TCR beta signatures.

As to this clonotype: Its antigen is as yet unknown.

One entry per CDR3 protein results from TCRdb running MiXCR on the reads. The sample includes 200,000 to 300,000 distinct CDR3 sequences, about 13% of them seen just once. Study outcomes and limitations: Summed frequency of shared TCR beta families picked out CMV carriers who also had the relevant HLA. The study found HLA-C-restricted CMV-specific TCR beta clonotypes dominating the ex vivo response.

With 4 bases clipped from V and 5 bases from J, the junction kept 4 bases outside the gene matches. This CDR3 is built from 12 residues. Germline-derived CDR1 and CDR2 are SQVTM and ANQGSEA. Material for sequencing was PBMCs. The chain carries TRBV29-1 and TRBJ2-5; 7 bases match TRBD1. The TCR originated in a human donor in good health (CMV status not recorded). Some clones in this sample may be carry-over from other donors' samples. CDR3 nucleotide sequence: TGCAGCGTTGGCCGCAGGGGGGAGACCCAGTACTTC. This translates into CSVGRRGETQYF.